Each of the 30 T cell receptor beta chains below was sequenced from the same sample in a study of Graves' ophthalmopathy and Graves' hyperthyroidism. RNA transcripts provided the template for amplifying TCR beta CDR3 regions. An opening RT-PCR round employed HTBI primers and preceded a second-round multiplex PCR. In TCRdb, the multiplex PCR reads were re-called with MiXCR into one record per CDR3 protein. Among about 240,000 distinct CDR3 sequences, 40% to 50% were seen once, and the ten largest hold less than 60%. Sequenced sample: peripheral blood. All receptors derive from an adult man with Graves' ophthalmopathy.

The chain has TRBV2 and TRBJ1-4; no firm D call. The CDR3 consists of 13 residues. Per germline, CDR1 SNHLY and CDR2 FYNNEI. The V and J ends lost 3 bases and 3 bases respectively, with 5 bases between them. In nucleotides, the CDR3 is TGTGCCAGCAGTGACGGATCTAATGAAAAACTGTTTTTT. Its protein is CASSDGSNEKLFF.

The rearrangement links TRBV5-1 to TRBJ1-6, with unresolved D. Germline CDR1 and CDR2: SGHRS and YFSETQ. Trimming removed 0 bases at V and 5 bases at J, with 6 bases between. This CDR3 is 14 amino acids long. The CDR3 spells CASSLGADNSPLHF. The CDR3 region has the DNA TGCGCCAGCAGCTTGGGGGCGGATAATTCACCCCTCCACTTT.

This clonotype was recorded at least ten times. The chain joins TRBV25-1 to TRBJ1-2; D perhaps matches TRBD1 (6 bases). Germline-derived CDR1 and CDR2 are MGHDK and SYGVNS. Trimming removed 5 bases from V and 7 bases from J, with 14 bases in between. This CDR3 has 13 amino acids. DNA of the CDR3: TGTGCCAGCAGTCAGACACAGGGAGGTGGCTACACCTTC. Translating it yields CASSQTQGGGYTF.

This clonotype was detected only a few times. The chain combines TRBV11-2 with TRBJ1-1; perhaps TRBD1 as D (5 bases). The CDR3 is 12 amino acids. The V end was cut by 8 bases, the J end by 4 bases, with 11 bases between. The germline V gene encodes CDR1 SGHAT and CDR2 FQNNGV. The DNA for the CDR3 is TGTGCCAGCGGATGGGACGGCACTGAAGCTTTCTTT. Protein product: CASGWDGTEAFF.

This clonotype was recorded at least ten times. This chain connects TRBV19 to TRBJ1-5; 8 nucleotides match TRBD1. This CDR3 contains 16 residues. Per the germline V gene, CDR1 is LNHDA and CDR2 is SQIVND (reference sequence). With 4 bases clipped from V and 0 bases from J, the junction kept 5 bases outside the gene matches. The CDR3: CASSTARGHSNQPQHF. The CDR3 region has the DNA TGTGCCAGTAGTACGGCCAGGGGGCATAGCAATCAGCCCCAGCATTTT.

This clonotype showed up many times. The gene calls are TRBV25-1 and TRBJ1-1, with TRBD1 as a possible D gene (6 bases). The V end was cut by 6 bases, the J end by 1 base, with 12 bases between. The germline V gene has CDR1 MGHDK and CDR2 SYGVNS. The CDR3 has 14 residues. CDR3 in amino acids: CASRARQENTEAFF. For the CDR3, the DNA is TGTGCCAGCAGGGCACGACAGGAGAACACTGAAGCTTTCTTT.

This clonotype was counted only a few times. CDR3 region: CASWGLSTGTDTQYF. DNA for the CDR3: TGTGCCAGCTGGGGACTAAGCACGGGCACAGATACGCAGTATTTT. The chain joins TRBV2 to TRBJ2-3, with 7 bases that match TRBD2. Unmatched junction bases numbered 9, after V lost 8 bases and J lost 1 base. CDR1 is SNHLY and CDR2 is FYNNEI in the germline V gene. CDR3 length: 15 residues. Variable domain in full (rest from reference TRBV2 and TRBJ2-3): EPEVTQTPSHQVTQMGQEVILRCVPISNHLYFYWYRQILGQKVEFLVSFYNNEISEKSEIFDDQFSVERPDGSNFTLKIRSTKLEDSAMYFCASWGLSTGTDTQYFGPGTRLTVL.

The V gene is TRBV7-2, the J gene TRBJ1-5, with D uncertain. The V end was cut by 1 base, the J end by 3 bases, with 10 bases between. There are 15 residues in the CDR3. Germline V gives CDR1 SGHTA, CDR2 FQGNSA. This CDR3 reads CASSLDFGNNQPQHF. CDR3 sequence (DNA): TGTGCCAGCAGCTTAGATTTTGGCAACAATCAGCCCCAGCATTTT.

The table lists this clonotype with a count of one. This sequence joins TRBV4-2 and TRBJ2-2; D is unresolved. Germline CDR1 and CDR2: LGHNA and YNFKEQ. The CDR3 loop spans 16 amino acids. The V and J ends lost 0 bases and 1 base respectively, with 9 bases between them. CDR3 residues: CASSQEPGRNTGELFF. The CDR3 coding sequence is TGTGCCAGCAGCCAAGAACCGGGTAGGAACACCGGGGAGCTGTTTTTT.

Details on this clonotype: At one of its ends the junction is not consistent with the germline gene, which may arise from a read error. The chain recombines TRBV2 with TRBJ1-1; tentatively, D is TRBD1 (5 bases). This CDR3 contains 14 residues. CDR1 and CDR2 (germline): SNHLY, FYNNEI. The CDR3 sequence: CASNPGQLDTEAFF. CDR3 nucleotide sequence: TGTGCCAGCAACCCGGGCCAGCTGGACACTGAAGCTTTCTTC.

This rearrangement joins TRBV29-1 to TRBJ1-1; a possible D gene is TRBD1 (6 bases). The CDR3 runs to 14 residues. V was clipped by 8 bases and J by 5 bases, with 21 bases between them. Germline assignment: CDR1 SQVTM and CDR2 ANQGSEA. CDR3 sequence reads: CSLGGGAVGTEAFF. The CDR3 bases are TGCAGCCTTGGCGGGGGGGCCGTAGGGACTGAAGCTTTCTTT.

This clonotype has a handful of counts. The chain uses TRBV2 and TRBJ1-2, with 9 bases that match TRBD1. This CDR3 is 16 amino acids long. With 0 bases clipped from V and 3 bases from J, the junction kept 5 bases outside the gene matches. Germline V gene data show CDR1 as SNHLY and CDR2 as FYNNEI. The CDR3 loop reads CASSEAPTGGHYGYTF. CDR3 nucleotide sequence: TGTGCCAGCAGTGAAGCGCCGACAGGGGGGCACTATGGCTACACCTTC. Full variable domain (missing parts from reference TRBV2 and TRBJ1-2): EPEVTQTPSHQVTQMGQEVILRCVPISNHLYFYWYRQILGQKVEFLVSFYNNEISEKSEIFDDQFSVERPDGSNFTLKIRSTKLEDSAMYFCASSEAPTGGHYGYTFGSGTRLTVV.

The chain is built from TRBV7-9 and TRBJ2-5; TRBD2 aligns across 9 bases. This CDR3 region has 13 residues. V lost 4 bases and J lost 9; bases outside the gene matches: 6. Germline CDR1 and CDR2: SEHNR and FQNEAQ (reference sequence). For the CDR3, the DNA is TGTGCCAGCAGCTCTCGGATAGCGGGGGCCCAGTACTTC. It specifies CASSSRIAGAQYF. Together with reference TRBV7-9 and TRBJ2-5, the CDR3 gives the full variable domain: DTGVSQNPRHKITKRGQNVTFRCDPISEHNRLYWYRQTLGQGPEFLTYFQNEAQLEKSRLLSDRFSAERPKGSFSTLEIQRTEQGDSAMYLCASSSRIAGAQYFGPGTRLLVL.

This clonotype was observed a few times. The gene calls are TRBV7-9 and TRBJ2-6; TRBD1 agrees at 8 bases. Germline-derived CDR1 and CDR2 are SEHNR and FQNEAQ (reference sequence). V gave up 5 bases and J gave up 3 bases; unmatched junction bases: 15. This CDR3 comprises 19 residues. The CDR3 region is CASSPNRMGQAGGANVLTF. CDR3 coding DNA: TGTGCCAGCAGCCCCAACCGTATGGGACAGGCAGGTGGGGCCAACGTCCTGACTTTC.

The chain links TRBV5-1 to TRBJ1-4; D remains ambiguous. Per germline, CDR1 SGHRS and CDR2 YFSETQ. Deletions cut 1 base from V and 0 bases from J, with 7 bases between. The CDR3 extends over 15 amino acids. The CDR3 sequence: CASSLLGTTNEKLFF. The CDR3 region has the DNA TGCGCCAGCAGCTTGTTGGGAACAACTAATGAAAAACTGTTTTTT. Full variable domain (rest looked up from reference TRBV5-1 and TRBJ1-4): KAGVTQTPRYLIKTRGQQVTLSCSPISGHRSVSWYQQTPGQGLQFLFEYFSETQRNKGNFPGRFSGRQFSNSRSEMNVSTLELGDSALYLCASSLLGTTNEKLFFGSGTQLSVL.

CDR3 in DNA: TGTGCCAGCAGCTTAGACGGCGGGGCCACAGATACGCAGTATTTT. Translation: CASSLDGGATDTQYF. V gene TRBV7-3 combines with J gene TRBJ2-3; D might be TRBD2 (6 bases). Germline values: CDR1 SGHTA, CDR2 FQGTGA. The CDR3 runs to 15 residues. Trimming left V 2 bases short and J 2 bases short, with 11 bases between. The whole variable domain, remainder taken from reference TRBV7-3 and TRBJ2-3, is GAGVSQTPSNKVTEKGKYVELRCDPISGHTALYWYRQSLGQGPEFLIYFQGTGAADDSGLPNDRFFAVRPEGSVSTLKIQRTERGDSAVYLCASSLDGGATDTQYFGPGTRLTVL.

On this clonotype itself: A read error may explain this, as a much larger clone is one base away. Likely a read error: the CDR3 ends without its conserved phenylalanine or tryptophan. The V gene is TRBV29-1, the J gene TRBJ1-2; TRBD1 is a possible D gene (5 bases). Trimming shortened V by 3 bases and J by 1 base, and 6 bases separated the two germline ends. The CDR3 is made up of 12 amino acids. The germline CDR1 and CDR2 sequences are SQVTM and ANQGSEA. CDR3 sequence: CSVDDSNYGYTL. The CDR3 bases are TGCAGCGTTGATGACAGTAACTATGGCTACACCCTC.

The J gene is TRBJ2-6, the V gene TRBV10-3; unclear D gene. The CDR3 contains 14 residues. Germline CDR1 ENHRY, CDR2 SYGVKD. V was clipped by 2 bases and J by 0 bases, with 2 bases between them. The CDR3 nucleotides read TGTGCCATCAGTGAGGTCTCTGGGGCCAACGTCCTGACTTTC. Amino acids: CAISEVSGANVLTF.

The sample holds a few counts of this clonotype. The genes are TRBV7-2 and TRBJ1-2; D uncertain. The germline gives CDR1 SGHTA, CDR2 FQGNSA. Trimming shortened V by 3 bases and J by 6 bases, and 11 bases separated the two germline ends. CDR3 length equals 13 residues. CDR3 nucleotides: TGTGCCAGCAGCTTTTCGGGAAAGGATGGCTACACCTTC. Amino acid sequence: CASSFSGKDGYTF.

In its sample, this clonotype was seen a few times. As DNA, the CDR3 is TGTGCCAGCAGTCCCCCAGCGGGAGGGTCCTACGAGCAGTACTTC. Translating it yields CASSPPAGGSYEQYF. The J gene is TRBJ2-7, the V gene TRBV12-3 or TRBV12-4, with 10 nucleotides matching TRBD2. The CDR3 is made up of 15 amino acids. With 5 bases clipped from V and 1 base from J, the junction kept 5 bases outside the gene matches.

The chain is built from TRBV2 and TRBJ1-1; 7 bases align to TRBD1. CDR3 length: 14 amino acids. V was pared by 4 bases and J by 5 bases, with 7 bases of the junction left unmatched. The germline V gene encodes CDR1 SNHLY and CDR2 FYNNEI. CDR3 sequence reads: CASSVYRGETEAFF. Here the CDR3 DNA reads TGTGCCAGCAGTGTTTACAGGGGAGAAACTGAAGCTTTCTTT.

CDR3 sequence: CASSTRAPNTGELFF. CDR3 DNA sequence: TGTGCCAGCAGTACCAGGGCCCCGAACACCGGGGAGCTGTTTTTT. The chain joins TRBV12-5 to TRBJ2-2; D perhaps matches TRBD1 (5 bases). Germline CDR1 and CDR2: LGHNT and FRNRAP. CDR3 length equals 15 residues.

This clonotype appeared a few times. The V call is TRBV20-1, the J call TRBJ1-5; D gene unclear. CDR3 length: 13 amino acids. V gave up 5 bases and J gave up 2 bases, with 10 bases separating them. The germline V gene has CDR1 DFQATT and CDR2 SNEGSKA (reference sequence). As DNA, the CDR3 is TGCAGTGCTGAGGACGAGGGCAATCAGCCCCAGCATTTT. Amino acids: CSAEDEGNQPQHF.

The chain uses TRBV7-8 and TRBJ2-7; 10 nucleotides line up with TRBD1. Germline CDR1 and CDR2: SGHVS and FQNEAQ. The CDR3 runs 16 residues. J was trimmed by 5 bases and V by 0 bases; bases with no gene match: 7. The CDR3 spells CASSLAPGQGGNEQYF. CDR3 in DNA: TGTGCCAGCAGCTTAGCTCCTGGACAGGGGGGTAACGAGCAGTACTTC. Using reference TRBV7-8 and TRBJ2-7 for the parts outside the CDR3, the full variable domain is GAGVSQSPRYKVAKRGQDVALRCDPISGHVSLFWYQQALGQGPEFLTYFQNEAQLDKSGLPSDRFFAERPEGSVSTLKIQRTQQEDSAVYLCASSLAPGQGGNEQYFGPGTRLTVT.

This clonotype was seen at least ten times. The chain is built from TRBV7-3 and TRBJ2-7; D is uncertain. CDR1 SGHTA and CDR2 FQGTGA come from the germline V gene. V was cut by 5 bases and J by 4 bases, with 9 bases left in between. This CDR3 comprises 12 residues. The CDR3 DNA sequence: TGTGCCAGCAGCCGCCCCCTTTACGAGCAGTACTTC. This translates into CASSRPLYEQYF.

J is TRBJ2-5 and V is TRBV10-3; 9 nucleotides align to TRBD2. Germline-derived CDR1 and CDR2 are ENHRY and SYGVKD. With 2 bases clipped from V and 5 bases from J, the junction kept 3 bases outside the gene matches. The CDR3 is made up of 14 amino acids. CDR3 coding DNA: TGTGCCATCAGTGAGGGCGGGGGGGATGAGACCCAGTACTTC. This codes for CAISEGGGDETQYF.

The chain recombines TRBV2 with TRBJ1-2; 7 bases agree with TRBD1. CDR1 and CDR2 from the germline V gene are SNHLY and FYNNEI. The CDR3 spans 15 residues. The V and J ends lost 1 base and 8 bases, in that order; junction bases with no gene match: 10. CDR3 coding DNA: TGTGCCAGCAGTGAAGGGCCAGGGGGATTGGGCGGCTACACCTTC. Translated: CASSEGPGGLGGYTF.

This clonotype was seen a few times. The rearrangement joins TRBV5-1 to TRBJ2-7; D not resolved. Germline CDR1 and CDR2: SGHRS and YFSETQ. The CDR3 runs 14 residues. Deletions cut 0 bases from V and 6 bases from J, with 13 bases between. The CDR3 DNA sequence: TGCGCCAGCAGCTTGGTGGCTAGTGGTGCCGAGCAGTACTTC. This gives the protein CASSLVASGAEQYF.

The rearrangement joins TRBV24-1 to TRBJ2-3; D ambiguous. CDR1 and CDR2 (germline): KGHDR, SFDVKD. Trimming stripped 3 bases from V and 4 bases from J, with 7 bases between. The CDR3 extends over 13 amino acids. The CDR3 spells CATSDPSADTQYF. DNA for the CDR3: TGTGCCACCAGTGATCCCTCCGCAGATACGCAGTATTTT.

The chain is built from TRBV29-1 and TRBJ2-7; a possible D gene is TRBD1 (5 bases). CDR3 length: 13 residues. V dropped 4 bases and J dropped 5 bases, with 15 bases sitting between them. Germline CDR1 reads SQVTM; CDR2 reads ANQGSEA. The chain's CDR3 is CSVVLGARDEQYF. As DNA, the CDR3 is TGCAGCGTTGTTCTTGGTGCCAGGGACGAGCAGTACTTC.